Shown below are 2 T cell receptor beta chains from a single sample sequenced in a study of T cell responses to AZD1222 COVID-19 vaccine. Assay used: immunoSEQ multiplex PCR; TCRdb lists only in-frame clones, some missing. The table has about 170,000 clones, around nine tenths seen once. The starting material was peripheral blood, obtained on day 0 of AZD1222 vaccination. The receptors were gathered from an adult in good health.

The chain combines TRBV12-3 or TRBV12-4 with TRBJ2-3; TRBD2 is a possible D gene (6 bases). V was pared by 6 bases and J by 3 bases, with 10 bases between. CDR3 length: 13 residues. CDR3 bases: TGTGCCAGCAGGACCCGGGGGACAGATACGCAGTATTTT. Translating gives CASRTRGTDTQYF.

CDR3 sequence: CASSVRTGYGYTF. CDR3 nucleotide sequence: TGTGCCAGCAGCGTCCGGACGGGCTATGGCTACACCTTC. This chain links TRBV5-6 with TRBJ1-2; D uncertain. Trimming stripped 4 bases from V and 4 bases from J, with 11 bases between. Germline loops: CDR1 SGHDT, CDR2 YYEEEE. This CDR3 contains 13 residues. Filled out from reference TRBV5-6 and TRBJ1-2, the complete variable domain reads DAGVTQSPTHLIKTRGQQVTLRCSPKSGHDTVSWYQQALGQGPQFIFQYYEEEERQRGNFPDRFSGHQFPNYSSELNVNALLLGDSALYLCASSVRTGYGYTFGSGTRLTVV.